The present TCR beta chain was sequenced within a study of cytomegalovirus exposure and HLA in healthy donors. Study-level background: The 120 validation repertoires used the same platform as the roughly 670 first-cohort repertoires (as reported by a later analysis).

Study-level results: The investigators catalogued 180 or so TCR beta chains as cytomegalovirus-associated.

Libraries were prepared by immunoSEQ multiplex PCR; TCRdb keeps only in-frame clonotypes and omits some of them. The sample gives more than 150,000 clones, 84% of which show up once; over 5.5% is in the top ten. Germline V gene sequence: CDR1 SGDLS, CDR2 YYNGEE. The trim removed 4 bases at V and 0 bases at J, leaving 6 bases unmatched. This CDR3 spans 15 amino acids. About this clone itself: Its antigen is currently unknown.

This TCR came from a man younger than 30 in good health and CMV-seropositive. The chain joins TRBV9 to TRBJ1-1; 7 positions agree with TRBD1. The sample taken for sequencing was PBMCs. CDR3 in amino acids: CASSFGGQLNTEAFF. The CDR3 coding sequence is TGTGCCAGCAGCTTCGGGGGACAGCTGAACACTGAAGCTTTCTTT.